What follows is one T cell receptor (beta chain) and its context. This entry belongs to a study of cytomegalovirus exposure and HLA in healthy donors. The PCR had 60 Vbeta and 13 Jbeta primers. Some clones are missing from TCRdb's copy, which holds only in-frame ones; the method was immunoSEQ multiplex PCR. The table lists around 200,000 clones, about 80% of them singletons. CDR1 and CDR2 (germline): SEHNR, FQNEAQ (reference sequence). The J segment lost 3 bases and the V segment lost 5 bases, leaving 8 bases of the junction unmatched. This CDR3 comprises 15 residues. The sequence came from a boy between 10 and 17 years old in good health and CMV-seronegative. Sequenced input: PBMCs. The rearrangement links TRBV7-9 to TRBJ2-3, with 7 bases lining up with TRBD1. Written as DNA, the CDR3 is TGTGCCAGCAGCCCCGGGACAGAAGGAACAGATACGCAGTATTTT. Amino acids: CASSPGTEGTDTQYF.